The sequence of this TCR beta chain was determined in a study of cytotoxic CD8 clonotypes in ibrutinib-treated CLL. Germline CDR1 reads MDHEN; CDR2 reads SYDVKM. V shed 6 bases and J 1 base; nucleotides not matched to a gene: 4. The CDR3 sequence is 15 residues long. Here immunoSEQ multiplex PCR was the method, and the copy in TCRdb shows in-frame clones only, minus some. Among fewer than 400,000 clones listed, around 66% were seen once. The chain links TRBV28 to TRBJ2-2; 8 bases align to TRBD1. The material was PBMCs, obtained after 36 months of ibrutinib treatment. This receptor was taken from a human donor with chronic lymphocytic leukemia. The CDR3 loop is CASRNRGRNTGELFF. Written as DNA, the CDR3 is TGTGCCAGCAGAAACAGGGGGAGGAACACCGGGGAGCTGTTTTTT.